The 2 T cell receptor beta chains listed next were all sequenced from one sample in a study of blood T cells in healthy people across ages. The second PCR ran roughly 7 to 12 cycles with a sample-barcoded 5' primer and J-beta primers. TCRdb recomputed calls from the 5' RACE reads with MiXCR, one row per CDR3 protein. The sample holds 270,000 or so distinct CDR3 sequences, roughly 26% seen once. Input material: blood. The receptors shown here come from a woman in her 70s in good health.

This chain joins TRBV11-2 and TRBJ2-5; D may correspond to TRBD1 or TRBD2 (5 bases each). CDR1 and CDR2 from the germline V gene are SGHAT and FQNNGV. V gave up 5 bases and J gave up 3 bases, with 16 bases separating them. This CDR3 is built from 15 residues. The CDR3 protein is CASSQTGTRKETQYF. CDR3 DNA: TGTGCCAGCAGCCAGACCGGGACGAGGAAAGAGACCCAGTACTTC.

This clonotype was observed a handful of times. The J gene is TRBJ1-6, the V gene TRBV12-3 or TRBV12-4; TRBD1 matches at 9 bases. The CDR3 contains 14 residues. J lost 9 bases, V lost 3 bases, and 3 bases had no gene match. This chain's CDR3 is CASSLDRGGSPLHF. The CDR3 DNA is TGTGCCAGCAGTTTGGACAGGGGAGGTTCACCCCTCCACTTT.